A single sample gave rise to the 28 T cell receptor beta chains below, sequenced in a study of lymphopenia after photon versus proton radiotherapy. Clones were sequenced by immunoSEQ multiplex PCR, and TCRdb holds only the in-frame ones, with some missing. The sample lists 30,000 to 35,000 clones; approximately 89% were seen once. The material was peripheral blood, obtained from a patient treated with proton-based radiotherapy. The receptor source for this set is a woman aged 70-85 years with pancreatic cancer. Some clones in this sample may be carry-over from other donors' samples.

This chain uses TRBV7-7 with TRBJ2-3; 9 bases map to TRBD2. CDR3 size: 14 residues. Germline V gene data show CDR1 as SSHAT and CDR2 as FNYEAQ (reference sequence). CDR3 DNA sequence: TGTGCTTCGCGGGCGGGAGGGAACACAGATACGCAGTATTTT. This codes for CASRAGGNTDTQYF.

The V gene is TRBV9, the J gene TRBJ2-1; 13 nucleotides align to TRBD2. The germline V gene encodes CDR1 SGDLS and CDR2 YYNGEE. The length of the CDR3 is 18 residues. V lost 4 bases to trimming and J lost 0 bases; unmatched junction nucleotides: 7. CDR3 region: CASSLRTSGGPSYNEQFF. As DNA, the CDR3 is TGTGCCAGCAGCTTACGGACTAGCGGGGGACCCTCCTACAATGAGCAGTTCTTC.

The chain uses TRBV9 and TRBJ2-1; D may be TRBD1 (5 bases). The V end was cut by 0 bases, the J end by 9 bases, with 7 bases between. The CDR3 length is 12 residues. Germline V gene data show CDR1 as SGDLS and CDR2 as YYNGEE. The CDR3 loop reads CASSVEQGEQFF. The CDR3 coding sequence is TGTGCCAGCAGCGTAGAGCAGGGTGAGCAGTTCTTC.

This clone was observed a single time. This chain connects TRBV19 to TRBJ2-7; tentatively, D is TRBD2 (5 bases). The germline CDR1 and CDR2 sequences are LNHDA and SQIVND (reference sequence). Trimming shortened V by 6 bases and J by 0 bases, and 9 bases separated the two germline ends. The CDR3 runs to 13 residues. As DNA, the CDR3 is TGTGCCAGTAGGGGCGGGCTCTCCTACGAGCAGTACTTC. This codes for CASRGGLSYEQYF.

This chain uses TRBV11-1 with TRBJ2-1, with D unresolved. This CDR3 contains 13 residues. Germline assignment: CDR1 SGHAT and CDR2 FQDESV (reference sequence). Trimming pared 0 bases from V and 4 bases from J, leaving 4 bases between. In nucleotides, the CDR3 is TGTGCCAGCAGCTTAGCAAGATACAATGAGCAGTTCTTC. This sequence encodes CASSLARYNEQFF.

The CDR3 DNA reads as TGTGCCAGCAGCCAAGGGTTCGACAGGAGGAACACTGAAGCTTTCTTT. It is translated as CASSQGFDRRNTEAFF. The J gene is TRBJ1-1, the V gene TRBV4-2, with a tentative D call TRBD1 (6 bases). Trimming shortened V by 1 base and J by 1 base, and 13 bases separated the two germline ends. Germline V CDR1 and CDR2: LGHNA, YNFKEQ. This CDR3 has 16 residues.

The chain is built from TRBV29-1 and TRBJ2-7; D possibly uses TRBD1 or TRBD2 (5 bases each). Germline V CDR1 and CDR2: SQVTM, ANQGSEA. Trimming pared 2 bases from V and 7 bases from J, leaving 9 bases between. The CDR3 loop spans 11 amino acids. The CDR3 DNA reads TGCAGCGTTGAAACTAGGGGTGAGCAGTACTTC. Translated: CSVETRGEQYF.

The chain recombines TRBV7-2 with TRBJ2-2; D may be TRBD2 (6 bases). V lost 4 bases and J lost 6, with 9 bases in between. Germline V lookup: CDR1 SGHTA, CDR2 FQGNSA. The CDR3 spans 13 residues. The CDR3 is CASSWGLSGELFF. CDR3 in DNA: TGTGCCAGCAGCTGGGGACTCTCCGGGGAGCTGTTTTTT.

V and J are TRBV29-1 and TRBJ2-7, with 9 positions matching TRBD1. The V gene's germline CDR1 is SQVTM and CDR2 ANQGSEA. V dropped 4 bases and J dropped 5; count of bases not matched to a gene: 6. The CDR3 runs 13 residues. CDR3 in amino acids: CSVAGQGENEQYF. The CDR3 region has the DNA TGCAGCGTTGCGGGACAGGGCGAAAACGAGCAGTACTTC.

This rearrangement joins TRBV5-1 to TRBJ2-5; D might be TRBD1 or TRBD2, each matching 5 bases. Germline-derived CDR1 and CDR2 are SGHRS and YFSETQ. Trimming left V 4 bases short and J 3 bases short, with 16 bases between. The CDR3 is 15 residues long. The CDR3 DNA is TGCGCCAGCAGCCAGACAGTCGCCGGGAAAGAGACCCAGTACTTC. It encodes CASSQTVAGKETQYF.

V and J are TRBV10-1 and TRBJ2-4; D uncertain. This CDR3 contains 14 residues. The germline gives CDR1 WNHNN, CDR2 SYGVQD (reference sequence). The V and J ends lost 0 bases and 2 bases respectively, with 5 bases between them. CDR3 DNA: TGCGCCAGCAGTGAGTCGGGGACCAAAAACATTCAGTACTTC. It specifies CASSESGTKNIQYF.

CDR3 amino acids: CAWTGSGNTIYF. For the CDR3, the DNA is TGTGCCTGGACAGGGTCTGGAAACACCATATATTTT. The V call is TRBV30, the J call TRBJ1-3; maybe TRBD1 (5 bases). In germline, CDR1 is GTSNPN, CDR2 SVGIG (reference sequence). V lost 4 bases, J lost 1 base, and 5 bases lay in between. The CDR3 loop spans 12 amino acids.

V and J are TRBV7-2 and TRBJ2-3; D not certain. Trimming took 1 base from V and 3 from J, leaving 11 bases between them. Germline V gives CDR1 SGHTA, CDR2 FQGNSA. This CDR3 is 15 amino acids long. The CDR3 region has the DNA TGTGCCAGCAGCTTAGAAAGCCGGAGTACAGATACGCAGTATTTT. Protein product: CASSLESRSTDTQYF.

This chain uses TRBV6-1 with TRBJ1-3; 9 bases line up with TRBD1. V trimming: 6 bases; J trimming: 4 bases; junction bases outside the gene matches: 7. The germline V gene encodes CDR1 MNHNS and CDR2 SASEGT. The CDR3 consists of 15 residues. The CDR3 DNA is TGTGCCAGCAGACAACCCGGGACAGGGGGAAACACCATATATTTT. Protein product: CASRQPGTGGNTIYF.

The chain links TRBV6-1 to TRBJ2-3; D not resolved. Trimming cost V 5 bases and J 6 bases, with 15 bases left between them. This CDR3 is built from 14 residues. CDR1 and CDR2 from the germline V gene are MNHNS and SASEGT. CDR3 sequence: CASSLAGQIDTQYF. CDR3 nucleotides: TGTGCCAGCAGTTTAGCAGGTCAAATCGATACGCAGTATTTT.

The chain is built from TRBV28 and TRBJ2-1; D ambiguous. Germline loops: CDR1 MDHEN, CDR2 SYDVKM. The V gene lost 0 bases and the J gene lost 8 bases, with 2 bases spanning the gap. CDR3 size: 11 residues. The CDR3: CASSLWDEQFF. The CDR3 DNA reads TGTGCCAGCAGTTTATGGGATGAGCAGTTCTTC. Based on the CDR3 plus reference TRBV28 and TRBJ2-1, the full variable domain is DVKVTQSSRYLVKRTGEKVFLECVQDMDHENMFWYRQDPGLGLRLIYFSYDVKMKEKGDIPEGYSVSREKKERFSLILESASTNQTSMYLCASSLWDEQFFGPGTRLTVL.

The V gene is TRBV5-1, the J gene TRBJ1-5; the match to TRBD1 covers 8 bases. The CDR3 covers 15 residues. Germline V gene data show CDR1 as SGHRS and CDR2 as YFSETQ. Trimming cost V 0 bases and J 2 bases; bases outside gene matches: 1. CDR3 region: CASSLGGQGNQPQHF. The CDR3 DNA follows: TGCGCCAGCAGCTTGGGGGGACAGGGCAATCAGCCCCAGCATTTT.

The chain is built from TRBV11-3 and TRBJ2-1, with 9 bases that match TRBD2. Germline lookup yields CDR1 SGHNT and CDR2 YENEEA. The CDR3 consists of 16 residues. J gave up 5 bases and V 0 bases, and 5 bases lay outside the gene matches. CDR3 amino acids: CASSLEGVAGDNEQFF. The CDR3 region has the DNA TGTGCCAGCAGCTTAGAAGGAGTAGCGGGAGACAATGAGCAGTTCTTC.

J is TRBJ1-4 and V is TRBV11-2; the match to TRBD1 covers 7 bases. The CDR3 has 14 amino acids. CDR1 SGHAT and CDR2 FQNNGV come from the germline V gene. Losses at the gene ends were 5 bases for V and 3 bases for J; bases not matched to a gene: 3. CDR3 sequence reads: CASSRQGANEKLFF. DNA for the CDR3: TGTGCCAGCAGCAGACAGGGAGCTAATGAAAAACTGTTTTTT.

The rearrangement links TRBV27 to TRBJ2-5, with a tentative D call TRBD2 (6 bases). The CDR3 consists of 13 residues. Germline CDR1 reads MNHEY; CDR2 reads SMNVEV (reference sequence). V lost 2 bases and J lost 4, with 8 bases in between. CDR3 DNA sequence: TGTGCCAGCAGTTTAGACGGGGGAGAGACCCAGTACTTC. Its protein product is CASSLDGGETQYF.

The chain combines TRBV7-9 with TRBJ1-5, with TRBD1 as a possible D gene (5 bases). Germline V gene sequence: CDR1 SEHNR, CDR2 FQNEAQ (reference sequence). The CDR3 is 15 amino acids. The germline V and J ends were trimmed by 4 bases and 6 bases, with 16 bases remaining between them. CDR3 bases: TGTGCCAGCAGCTCGGATCAGGGTGGGGGTCAGCCCCAGCATTTT. Encoded protein: CASSSDQGGGQPQHF.

The chain carries TRBV4-3 and TRBJ1-2; D unclear. Germline V lookup: CDR1 LGHNA, CDR2 YSLEER. Between the trimmed V and J ends, which lost 1 base and 4 bases, there was a span of 4 bases. The CDR3 loop spans 12 amino acids. The CDR3 sequence: CASSQGPYGYTF. DNA for the CDR3: TGCGCCAGCAGCCAAGGCCCCTATGGCTACACCTTC.

The genes are TRBV4-1 and TRBJ1-5; D remains ambiguous. There are 15 residues in the CDR3. CDR1 and CDR2 (germline): MGHRA, YSYEKL. The V gene lost 0 bases and the J gene lost 1 base, with 7 bases spanning the gap. CDR3 sequence: CASSQDRESNQPQHF. The CDR3 DNA reads TGCGCCAGCAGCCAAGACCGGGAGAGCAATCAGCCCCAGCATTTT.

The V and J genes are TRBV6-6 and TRBJ1-1; D remains unclear. The V gene lost 6 bases and the J gene lost 3 bases, with 11 bases spanning the gap. The CDR3 is 13 residues long. Germline CDR1 and CDR2: MNHNY and SVGAGI (reference sequence). CDR3 sequence: CASRLQRDTEAFF. The CDR3 DNA reads TGTGCCAGCAGATTACAGAGGGACACTGAAGCTTTCTTT.

V usage is TRBV27 and J usage is TRBJ2-7; D is ambiguous. Trimming shortened V by 2 bases and J by 3 bases, and 8 bases separated the two germline ends. This CDR3 has 13 residues. Germline V gene lookup returns CDR1 MNHEY and CDR2 SMNVEV (reference sequence). DNA of the CDR3: TGTGCCAGCAGTTTAAGCATGAACTACGAGCAGTACTTC. Its protein product is CASSLSMNYEQYF.

The chain has TRBV10-1 and TRBJ2-2; unclear D gene. The CDR3 covers 15 residues. Per germline, CDR1 WNHNN and CDR2 SYGVQD (reference sequence). V was clipped by 3 bases and J by 0 bases, with 8 bases between them. The CDR3 sequence is CASSDTISNTGELFF. The CDR3 region has the DNA TGCGCCAGCAGTGACACAATTTCGAACACCGGGGAGCTGTTTTTT.

This chain connects TRBV5-6 to TRBJ2-7; D may match TRBD1 or TRBD2 (6 bases each). The germline V gene has CDR1 SGHDT and CDR2 YYEEEE. The CDR3 consists of 13 residues. V shed 2 bases and J shed 3 bases, with 9 bases lying between them. CDR3 DNA sequence: TGTGCCAGCAGCTTTGGAGGGGGCTACGAGCAGTACTTC. Translation: CASSFGGGYEQYF.

The chain joins TRBV21-1 to TRBJ1-5. TRBV21-1 is designated a pseudogene. This CDR3 has 19 amino acids. In DNA, the CDR3 is TGTGCCAGCAGCCTCGGGCCGGGGCCCGGTGGATATAGCAATCAGCCCCAGCATTTT. It codes for CASSLGPGPGGYSNQPQHF.